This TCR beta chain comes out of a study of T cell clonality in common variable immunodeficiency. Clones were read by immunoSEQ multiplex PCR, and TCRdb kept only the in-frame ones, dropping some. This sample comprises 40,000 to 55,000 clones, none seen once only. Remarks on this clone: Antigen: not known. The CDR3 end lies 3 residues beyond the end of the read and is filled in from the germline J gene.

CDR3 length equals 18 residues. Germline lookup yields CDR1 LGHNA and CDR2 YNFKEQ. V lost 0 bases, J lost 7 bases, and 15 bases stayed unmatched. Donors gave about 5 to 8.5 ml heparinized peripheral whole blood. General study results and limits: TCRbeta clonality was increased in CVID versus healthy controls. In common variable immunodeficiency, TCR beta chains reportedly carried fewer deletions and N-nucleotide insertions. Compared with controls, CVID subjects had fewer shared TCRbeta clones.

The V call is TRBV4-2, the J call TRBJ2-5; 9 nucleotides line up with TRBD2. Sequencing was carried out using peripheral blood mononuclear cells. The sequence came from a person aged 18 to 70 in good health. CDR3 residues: CASSQEVPNSGGTWTQYF. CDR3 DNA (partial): TGTGCCAGCAGCCAAGAGGTCCCCAATAGCGGGGGAACGTGGACC.